This T cell receptor beta chain derives from a study of T cell changes during pregnancy in multiple sclerosis. CDR1 is LNHDA, CDR2 SQIVND, per germline (reference sequence). Trimming shortened V by 7 bases and J by 1 base, and 15 bases separated the two germline ends. There are 15 residues in the CDR3. Only in-frame clones appear in the TCRdb table, and some are missing; sequencing was by immunoSEQ multiplex PCR. The data show over 25,000 clones, roughly nine tenths seen once. This sample comprised CD8+ T cells from peripheral blood mononuclear cells, obtained before pregnancy. The chain carries TRBV19 and TRBJ2-3; maybe TRBD2 (5 bases). This TCR derives from a female donor with multiple sclerosis, enrolled in a pregnancy study. The CDR3 loop reads CASTSSPGGTDTQYF. CDR3 bases: TGTGCCAGTACCTCCTCCCCCGGGGGCACAGATACGCAGTATTTT.